A selection of T cell receptor beta chains follows, all from one sample in a study of cytomegalovirus exposure and HLA in healthy donors. Libraries were prepared by immunoSEQ multiplex PCR; TCRdb keeps only in-frame clonotypes and omits some of them. Here the sample spans around 140,000 clones, 70% to 90% being singletons. Sequencing used PBMCs. These receptors were collected from a man in his forties or fifties in good health and CMV-seronegative. Both conserved end residues are part of each CDR3. The D gene is left open where the match is weak. Rows may omit the clone size; those that give it use once, few, many or a size class.

j_call v_call d_call clone_size cdr3_aa cdr3_nt
TRBJ2-3 TRBV10-3 TRBD2 NA CAISDTSGPTDTQYF TGTGCCATCAGTGATACTAGCGGACCCACAGATACGCAGTATTTT
TRBJ2-7 TRBV28 TRBD1 NA CASSSRTGGTYEQYF TGTGCCAGCAGTTCCCGGACAGGGGGTACCTACGAGCAGTACTTC
TRBJ2-6 TRBV27 NA NA CASSSVTGANVLTF TGTGCCAGCAGTTCGGTAACTGGGGCCAACGTCCTGACTTTC
TRBJ2-7 TRBV7-3 TRBD1 NA CASSLGQGGPYEQYF TGTGCCAGCAGCCTAGGACAGGGGGGCCCCTACGAGCAGTACTTC
TRBJ2-5 TRBV25-1 NA few CASSEYWAELETQYF TGTGCCAGCAGTGAATATTGGGCAGAACTAGAGACCCAGTACTTC
TRBJ2-1 TRBV11-3 NA NA CARSHRPGEQFF TGTGCCAGAAGCCACCGACCGGGTGAGCAGTTCTTC
TRBJ1-1 TRBV7-8 NA once CASSLARGGSEAFF TGTGCCAGCAGCTTAGCGCGGGGGGGCTCTGAAGCTTTCTTT
TRBJ1-1 TRBV6-5 TRBD1 NA CASSHRGYTEAFF TGTGCCAGCAGTCACAGGGGCTACACTGAAGCTTTCTTT
TRBJ2-2 TRBV6-5 NA NA CASSYSLGGNTGELFF TGTGCCAGCAGTTACTCCCTCGGGGGAAACACCGGGGAGCTGTTTTTT
TRBJ2-3 TRBV5-1 TRBD2 NA CASSRLAGRSDTQYF TGCGCCAGCAGCCGACTAGCGGGAAGGTCAGATACGCAGTATTTT
TRBJ2-5 TRBV7-2 TRBD1 NA CASSLDLGQGKETQYF TGTGCCAGCAGCTTAGATCTTGGACAGGGGAAAGAGACCCAGTACTTC
TRBJ2-4 TRBV4-1 TRBD1 NA CASSQQGQGAKNIQYF TGCGCCAGCAGCCAACAGGGACAGGGCGCCAAAAACATTCAGTACTTC
TRBJ2-7 TRBV18 TRBD1 NA CASSPSTGGGYEQYF TGTGCCAGCTCACCTTCAACAGGGGGCGGATACGAGCAGTACTTC
TRBJ2-7 TRBV30 TRBD1 NA CAWNREGAYEQYF TGTGCCTGGAACAGAGAGGGGGCATACGAGCAGTACTTC
TRBJ2-6 TRBV7-9 NA NA CATSSGRASSGANVLTF TGTGCCACTAGTTCGGGCAGGGCCAGCTCTGGGGCCAACGTCCTGACTTTC
TRBJ2-3 TRBV7-9 NA NA CASSLAENTQYF TGTGCCAGCAGCTTAGCGGAGAATACGCAGTATTTT
TRBJ1-2 TRBV29-1 NA NA CSVLTSTADGYTF TGCAGCGTTCTCACCTCTACAGCTGACGGCTACACCTTC
TRBJ1-1 TRBV19 NA once CASSTLYSKNTEAFF TGTGCCAGTAGTACCTTGTACAGCAAAAACACTGAAGCTTTCTTT
TRBJ1-2 TRBV4-1 TRBD1 NA CASSSLTRDRASGYTF TGCGCCAGCAGCTCCCTGACCCGGGACAGGGCCTCTGGCTACACCTTC
TRBJ2-7 TRBV5-1 TRBD1 NA CASSEWTGPGGEQYF TGCGCCAGCAGCGAGTGGACAGGGCCCGGGGGCGAGCAGTACTTC
TRBJ1-2 TRBV7-9 NA NA CASSSNRVGYGYTF TGTGCCAGCAGCTCGAACAGGGTAGGGTATGGCTACACCTTC
TRBJ2-3 TRBV7-2 TRBD2 NA CASSLGLAGGSTDTQYF TGTGCCAGCAGCTTAGGACTAGCGGGAGGTTCCACAGATACGCAGTATTTT
TRBJ1-1 TRBV19 TRBD1 NA CASSTADRWTEAFF TGTGCCAGTAGTACCGCGGACAGGTGGACTGAAGCTTTCTTT
TRBJ1-6 TRBV6-5 TRBD1 NA CASSYFGTGTSPLHF TGTGCCAGCAGTTACTTTGGGACAGGGACCTCACCCCTCCACTTT
TRBJ2-7 TRBV7-9 TRBD1 NA CSSSLTGGGEQYF TGTTCCAGCAGTCTGACAGGGGGTGGTGAGCAGTACTTC
TRBJ2-6 TRBV21-1 NA NA CASRGPKRGANRSSGANVLTF TGTGCCAGCAGGGGCCCAAAACGGGGGGCGAATAGAAGCTCTGGGGCCAACGTCCTGACTTTC
TRBJ1-4 TRBV18 NA NA CASSPTGETNEKLFF TGTGCCAGCTCACCAACCGGGGAAACTAATGAAAAACTGTTTTTT
TRBJ2-2 TRBV27 TRBD1 NA CATSGQGENTGELFF TGTGCCACCTCGGGACAGGGGGAGAACACCGGGGAGCTGTTTTTT
TRBJ2-3 TRBV27 TRBD2 few CASSLAGGNTDTQYF TGTGCCAGCAGTCTAGCGGGAGGGAACACAGATACGCAGTATTTT
TRBJ1-2 TRBV5-6 TRBD1 NA CASSLPGQGNYGYTF TGTGCCAGCAGCTTGCCGGGACAGGGGAACTATGGCTACACCTTC
TRBJ2-2 TRBV5-1 NA once CASTLQASNTGELFF TGCGCCAGCACCCTCCAGGCTTCGAACACCGGGGAGCTGTTTTTT
TRBJ2-5 TRBV5-1 TRBD2 NA CASSSLAGAGETQYF TGCGCCAGCAGCTCCCTAGCGGGAGCGGGGGAGACCCAGTACTTC
TRBJ1-5 TRBV18 NA NA CASSPRQSSSNQPQHF TGTGCCAGCTCTCCCAGACAATCCTCAAGCAATCAGCCCCAGCATTTT
TRBJ1-6 TRBV5-8 NA NA CASSLYTGGGSPLHF TGTGCCAGCAGCTTGTATACGGGCGGGGGGTCACCCCTCCACTTT
TRBJ1-1 TRBV5-1 TRBD1 NA CASGSGTGARTEAFF TGCGCCAGCGGATCCGGGACAGGGGCTCGGACTGAAGCTTTCTTT
TRBJ2-1 TRBV11-3 TRBD1 once CASSERTGTNEQFF TGTGCCAGCAGCGAACGGACAGGGACCAATGAGCAGTTCTTC
TRBJ1-2 TRBV27 NA NA CASSLVQMPSNYGYTF TGTGCCAGCAGTTTAGTTCAGATGCCTTCTAACTATGGCTACACCTTC
TRBJ2-3 TRBV27 TRBD1 NA CASRGGTGKILDTQYF TGTGCCAGCAGGGGAGGGACAGGGAAGATTTTGGATACGCAGTATTTT
TRBJ2-7 TRBV10-2 TRBD2 NA CASKGLAESYEQYF TGCGCCAGCAAAGGACTAGCGGAATCCTACGAGCAGTACTTC
TRBJ1-1 TRBV10-3 TRBD1 NA CAISLRQGDTEAFF TGTGCCATCAGCCTTAGACAGGGGGACACTGAAGCTTTCTTT
TRBJ2-7 TRBV5-1 TRBD2 NA CASSLGLAVYEQYF TGCGCCAGCAGCTTGGGACTAGCGGTCTACGAGCAGTACTTC
TRBJ2-1 TRBV18 TRBD1 once CASSPGTGPYNEQFF TGTGCCAGCTCACCAGGGACAGGGCCCTACAATGAGCAGTTCTTC
TRBJ2-5 TRBV30 NA NA CAWSVRGPVGGFRETQYF TGTGCCTGGAGTGTACGCGGGCCAGTTGGAGGGTTTCGGGAGACCCAGTACTTC
TRBJ1-5 TRBV4-3 NA NA CASSQEYSNQPQHF TGCGCCAGCAGCCAAGAATATAGCAATCAGCCCCAGCATTTT
TRBJ2-1 TRBV2 NA NA CAWIKGGVSYNEQFF TGTGCCTGGATCAAAGGGGGGGTGTCCTACAATGAGCAGTTCTTC
TRBJ1-2 TRBV7-9 NA NA CASSSPGEMAGYTF TGTGCCAGCAGCTCGCCAGGGGAAATGGCCGGCTACACCTTC
TRBJ2-1 TRBV19 TRBD2 NA CASSPSGGYNEQFF TGTGCCAGTAGTCCAAGCGGGGGCTACAATGAGCAGTTCTTC